A selection of T cell receptor beta chains follows, all from one sample in a study of blood T cell repertoires in COVID-19. The table came from immunoSEQ multiplex PCR; TCRdb's copy has only in-frame clones and leaves some out. The sample yields about 400,000 clones, roughly nine tenths seen once. Sequenced sample: PBMCs or T cells enriched from blood (not recorded which). These receptors all come from a woman younger than 35 with acute COVID-19. The CDR3 runs from the conserved cysteine through the conserved F or W. Fields, in order: V gene, clone size, J gene, CDR3 protein. Some rows mark clone size as missing; the rest say once, few, many or name a class of expanded clone.

TRBV6-4	.	TRBJ1-2	CASRLGQGDYGYTF
TRBV27	.	TRBJ2-7	CASSLTPTGVYEQYF
TRBV11-2	few	TRBJ2-7	CASSSLYEQYF
TRBV5-1	.	TRBJ1-2	CASSLGETVGTLYGYTF
TRBV25-1	.	TRBJ1-3	CASSPGWTEGNTIYF
TRBV27	.	TRBJ2-3	CASRRTRLTDTQYF
TRBV29-1	.	TRBJ1-6	CSVLPGKNSPLHF
TRBV7-8	once	TRBJ1-3	CASSPDSGNTIYF
TRBV25-1	.	TRBJ1-5	CASSPQNPLLGPQHF
TRBV5-1	.	TRBJ2-5	CASSRGGLAGVETQYF
TRBV9	.	TRBJ1-3	CASSAQTGLISGNTIYF
TRBV15	.	TRBJ1-2	CATSGGQGVFYGYTF
TRBV9	.	TRBJ1-2	CASSPWTGKLYGYTF
TRBV7-2	.	TRBJ1-1	CASTYYDSFPFF
TRBV9	.	TRBJ1-6	CASSEQGEYNSPLHF
TRBV3-1/TRBV3-2	.	TRBJ2-7	CASSAQARTWEQYF
TRBV4-3	.	TRBJ2-2	CASSQEGGLAGAGAYGELFF